The 14 T cell receptor beta chains presented below share a single source sample, sequenced in a study of graft-versus-host responses after intestinal transplantation. These receptors have no known antigen. TCRdb's copy holds only in-frame clones and misses some; the assay was immunoSEQ multiplex PCR. The table lists 150,000 or so clones, about nine tenths of them singletons. The sample here was unstimulated CD4+ T cells sorted from spleen or lymph node cells, taken before intestinal transplant. The source of these receptors is a human donor who received an intestinal transplant.

The J gene is TRBJ2-7, the V gene TRBV2, with 8 bases aligning to TRBD1. Trimming cost V 6 bases and J 5 bases; bases outside gene matches: 6. The CDR3 sequence is 13 residues long. Germline CDR1 SNHLY, CDR2 FYNNEI. CDR3 sequence: CASSWDRIDEQYF. Written as DNA, the CDR3 is TGTGCCAGCAGCTGGGACAGGATCGACGAGCAGTACTTC.

V usage is TRBV28 and J usage is TRBJ2-4; weak D call: TRBD2 (6 bases). Trimming shortened V by 5 bases and J by 0 bases, and 20 bases separated the two germline ends. The CDR3 consists of 18 residues. Germline CDR1 reads MDHEN; CDR2 reads SYDVKM. CDR3 residues: CASSLSRRGIVAKNIQYF. The CDR3 DNA follows: TGTGCCAGCAGTCTCTCCAGGCGCGGGATCGTAGCCAAAAACATTCAGTACTTC.

The rearrangement uses TRBV2 and TRBJ2-3, with 9 bases that match TRBD1. Trimming at V came to 10 bases and at J to 3 bases, leaving 5 bases not matched to a gene. The length of the CDR3 is 13 residues. Germline assignment: CDR1 SNHLY and CDR2 FYNNEI. Here the CDR3 reads CATTGQGTDTQYF. DNA of the CDR3: TGTGCCACCACCGGACAGGGGACAGATACGCAGTATTTT.

This clone was detected only a few times. This chain connects TRBV5-1 to TRBJ2-2, with D possibly matching TRBD2 (5 bases). From germline, CDR1 is SGHRS and CDR2 YFSETQ. There are 16 residues in the CDR3. The V and J ends lost 9 bases and 1 base respectively, with 19 bases between them. CDR3 loop: CATSDWIAENTGELFF. DNA for the CDR3: TGCGCCACTTCGGACTGGATTGCGGAGAACACCGGGGAGCTGTTTTTT.

The J gene is TRBJ1-3, the V gene TRBV27, with D unclear. Trimming pared 3 bases from V and 2 bases from J, leaving 8 bases between. Germline CDR1 MNHEY, CDR2 SMNVEV (reference sequence). The CDR3 has 14 amino acids. The DNA for the CDR3 is TGTGCCAGCAGTTTGGTCGGGACTGGAAACACCATATATTTT. Amino acids: CASSLVGTGNTIYF.

This chain connects TRBV29-1 to TRBJ2-7; 7 nucleotides match TRBD2. This CDR3 contains 17 residues. CDR1 SQVTM and CDR2 ANQGSEA come from the germline V gene. J was trimmed by 5 bases and V by 3 bases; bases with no gene match: 19. CDR3 amino acids: CSVEIGTWTRSADEQYF. Written as DNA, the CDR3 is TGCAGCGTTGAGATAGGTACATGGACTAGGTCCGCGGACGAGCAGTACTTC.

The chain employs TRBV5-1 and TRBJ2-7; 8 bases line up with TRBD1. V lost 3 bases and J lost 7; bases outside the gene matches: 9. Germline V gene sequence: CDR1 SGHRS, CDR2 YFSETQ. This CDR3 spans 14 amino acids. In nucleotides, the CDR3 is TGCGCCAGCAGCTCCGGACAGGGAACGAAAGAGCAGTACTTC. It codes for CASSSGQGTKEQYF.

The rearrangement joins TRBV28 to TRBJ1-2; 7 bases match TRBD1. In germline, CDR1 is MDHEN, CDR2 SYDVKM. V was pared by 4 bases and J by 4 bases, with 9 bases of the junction left unmatched. The CDR3 extends over 15 amino acids. In DNA, the CDR3 is TGTGCCAGCAGTTCCGAACAGGGGTCGAGCTATGGCTACACCTTC. This translates into CASSSEQGSSYGYTF.

V is TRBV6-1 and J is TRBJ2-7; D is ambiguous. This CDR3 has 13 residues. Germline-derived CDR1 and CDR2 are MNHNS and SASEGT. V was trimmed by 0 bases and J by 5 bases, leaving 8 bases between them. This CDR3 is CASSEAFPDEQYF. Written as DNA, the CDR3 is TGTGCCAGCAGTGAAGCGTTCCCGGACGAGCAGTACTTC.

The V and J genes are TRBV19 and TRBJ2-7; TRBD1 matches 11 bases. Per germline, CDR1 LNHDA and CDR2 SQIVND (reference sequence). The V gene end was trimmed by 5 bases and the J gene end by 4 bases; junction bases not matched to a gene: 10. The CDR3 loop spans 16 amino acids. The CDR3 loop is CASSEQAGQGVYEQYF. The CDR3 DNA reads as TGTGCCAGTAGTGAGCAGGCGGGACAGGGGGTGTACGAGCAGTACTTC.

The V call is TRBV29-1, the J call TRBJ2-5; TRBD2 matches 7 bases. The V gene end was trimmed by 7 bases and the J gene end by 2 bases; junction bases not matched to a gene: 4. This CDR3 is 12 amino acids long. From germline, CDR1 is SQVTM and CDR2 ANQGSEA. CDR3 sequence reads: CSALAPQETQYF. DNA of the CDR3: TGCAGCGCACTAGCGCCTCAAGAGACCCAGTACTTC.

This chain connects TRBV6-1 to TRBJ2-5; D not certain. The V end was cut by 8 bases, the J end by 2 bases, with 12 bases between. The V gene's germline CDR1 is MNHNS and CDR2 SASEGT. This CDR3 is 13 amino acids long. DNA of the CDR3: TGTGCCAGCGCTTGGACGGATCAAGAGACCCAGTACTTC. This sequence encodes CASAWTDQETQYF.

The chain uses TRBV19 and TRBJ2-1; a weak D match, TRBD2 (6 bases). Germline values: CDR1 LNHDA, CDR2 SQIVND (reference sequence). V was shortened by 7 bases and J by 11 bases, with 27 bases between the two germline ends. The CDR3 runs 16 residues. The CDR3, as DNA: TGTGCCAGTAATATGGGCGGGGAGAGGGGCTCTTCTAAGCAGTTCTTC. Protein: CASNMGGERGSSKQFF.

This clone was seen a single time. The junction shows a germline mismatch at one end, possibly a read error. CDR3 in DNA: TGCAGTACTAGGCTCATCTACGAGCAGTACTTC. As protein: CSTRLIYEQYF. The gene calls are TRBV20-1 and TRBJ2-7, with TRBD2 as a possible D gene (5 bases). The CDR3 runs to 11 residues. Germline V CDR1 and CDR2: DFQATT, SNEGSKA (reference sequence).